What follows describes a single T cell receptor (beta chain). Its cognate antigen is unknown. Repertoires were generated with immunoSEQ multiplex PCR, while TCRdb's copy carries only in-frame clones and drops some. The sample carries over 50,000 clones, approximately 92% recorded once. This sample stems from a study of cytomegalovirus exposure and HLA in healthy donors. The CDR3 extends over 15 amino acids. Germline V gives CDR1 MNHEY, CDR2 SMNVEV (reference sequence). The V end was cut by 2 bases, the J end by 1 base, with 12 bases between. Study-wide results and limits: That first-cohort TCR clusters tended to co-occur in the 130 or so validation repertoires was found in a later analysis. Confirmation in vitro established that three CMV-associated chains were specific for CMV antigens.

The rearrangement joins TRBV27 to TRBJ2-7, with D perhaps TRBD2 (6 bases). The sequenced sample was PBMCs. This clonotype originated in a man between 18 and 29 years old in good health and CMV-seropositive. Here the CDR3 DNA reads TGTGCCAGCAGTTTACGGCCGGGACTTTCCTACGAGCAGTACTTC. Its protein product is CASSLRPGLSYEQYF.